This passage covers 14 T cell receptor beta chains from one sample sequenced in a study of cytomegalovirus exposure and HLA in healthy donors. The PCR made use of 60 Vbeta and 13 Jbeta primers. Method: immunoSEQ multiplex PCR; TCRdb's copy keeps in-frame clones and lacks some. This table lists approximately 58,000 clones. Specimen: PBMCs. These receptors originate from a man aged 25-45 years in good health and CMV-seropositive.

This chain joins TRBV4-2 and TRBJ1-2; TRBD1 is a possible D gene (6 bases). The CDR3 extends over 15 amino acids. With 1 base removed from V and 2 bases from J, the gap between germline ends came to 11 bases. CDR1 and CDR2 (germline): LGHNA, YNFKEQ. The CDR3 DNA reads as TGTGCCAGCAGCCAAGGTATGGGGGCAAACTATGGCTACACCTTC. Translating gives CASSQGMGANYGYTF.

The chain couples TRBV19 to TRBJ2-5; a weak D match, TRBD1 (6 bases). Looked up from germline, CDR1 is LNHDA and CDR2 is SQIVND (reference sequence). This CDR3 region has 12 residues. V gave up 6 bases and J gave up 1 base, with 6 bases separating them. The CDR3 DNA is TGTGCCAGTAGCAGGGGCCAAGAGACCCAGTACTTC. Translating gives CASSRGQETQYF.

The CDR3 DNA sequence: TGTGCCAGCACCATAGCGGGGGCCTACAATGAGCAGTTCTTC. Translated: CASTIAGAYNEQFF. J is TRBJ2-1 and V is TRBV2, with 9 nucleotides matching TRBD2. V lost 7 bases and J lost 2; bases outside the gene matches: 3. Germline V lookup: CDR1 SNHLY, CDR2 FYNNEI. CDR3 size: 14 residues.

The V call is TRBV6-1, the J call TRBJ1-3; unclear D gene. The germline V gene encodes CDR1 MNHNS and CDR2 SASEGT. CDR3 length equals 17 residues. Trimming cost V 3 bases and J 0 bases, with 15 bases left between them. This CDR3 is CASSDERRGVSGNTIYF. CDR3 coding DNA: TGTGCCAGCAGTGACGAACGCCGGGGAGTCTCTGGAAACACCATATATTTT.

The V and J genes are TRBV11-2 and TRBJ2-7, with a possible D match to TRBD1 (5 bases). V was shortened by 6 bases and J by 8 bases, with 14 bases between the two germline ends. Germline loops: CDR1 SGHAT, CDR2 FQNNGV. This CDR3 region has 12 residues. The CDR3 bases are TGTGCCAGCAGGACGACAGCCGCTAAGCAGTACTTC. Translated: CASRTTAAKQYF.

CDR3 sequence (DNA): TGTGCCAGCGTATCGGCGGGGGGCTACAATGAGCAGTTCTTC. Its translation is CASVSAGGYNEQFF. This chain joins TRBV25-1 and TRBJ2-1; TRBD2 agrees at 8 bases. Germline V gives CDR1 MGHDK, CDR2 SYGVNS. The CDR3 runs to 14 residues. Trimming removed 8 bases from V and 3 bases from J; junction bases left unmatched: 6. Full variable domain (outside the CDR3, taken from reference TRBV25-1 and TRBJ2-1): EADIYQTPRYLVIGTGKKITLECSQTMGHDKMYWYQQDPGMELHLIHYSYGVNSTEKGDLSSESTVSRIRTEHFPLTLESARPSHTSQYLCASVSAGGYNEQFFGPGTRLTVL.

The chain joins TRBV6-6 to TRBJ2-7; 8 bases are a match to TRBD1. This CDR3 has 15 residues. The V gene's germline CDR1 is MNHNY and CDR2 SVGAGI (reference sequence). Trimming at V came to 2 bases and at J to 6 bases, leaving 9 bases not matched to a gene. The CDR3 coding sequence is TGTGCCAGCAGTTACCCACCGGACAGGGCGTCCGAGCAGTACTTC. Translated, it gives CASSYPPDRASEQYF.

This chain links TRBV7-9 with TRBJ1-5; the D gene is possibly TRBD1 (6 bases). This CDR3 has 14 residues. Germline V gives CDR1 SEHNR, CDR2 FQNEAQ (reference sequence). Trimming pared 1 base from V and 5 bases from J, leaving 9 bases between. CDR3 DNA sequence: TGTGCCAGCAGCTTAGGAGGGGGAGATCAGCCCCAGCATTTT. Translated: CASSLGGGDQPQHF.

The genes are TRBV7-2 and TRBJ2-5; D possibly corresponds to TRBD1 (6 bases). The J call is in doubt because the DNA end fits TRBJ2-7 better. The CDR3 covers 15 residues. The germline V gene encodes CDR1 SGHTA and CDR2 FQGNSA. The CDR3 is CASSLAQDSWYEQYF. The CDR3 nucleotides are TGTGCCAGCAGCTTGGCCCAGGACAGTTGGTACGAGCAGTACTTC.

The genes are TRBV10-1 and TRBJ1-1; D is ambiguous. The length of the CDR3 is 13 residues. V lost 5 bases, J lost 4 bases, and 11 bases lay in between. The germline V gene has CDR1 WNHNN and CDR2 SYGVQD (reference sequence). As DNA, the CDR3 is TGCGCCAGCAGTTCTGGAAGAGGCACTGAAGCTTTCTTT. Its translation is CASSSGRGTEAFF.

The chain joins TRBV6-5 to TRBJ1-4; 10 positions agree with TRBD1. CDR1 is MNHEY and CDR2 is SVGAGI in the germline V gene. V was clipped by 6 bases and J by 6 bases; unmatched bases: 4. CDR3 length equals 14 residues. CDR3 in DNA: TGTGCCAGCAGGGCGGACAGGGGGGATGAAAAACTGTTTTTT. It specifies CASRADRGDEKLFF.

CDR3 protein: CASSIIGTSGENTYEQYF. For the CDR3, the DNA is TGTGCCAGTAGTATAATAGGGACTAGCGGGGAAAACACCTACGAGCAGTACTTC. The J gene is TRBJ2-7, the V gene TRBV19, with 13 nucleotides matching TRBD2. V shed 2 bases, J shed 2 bases, and the junction held 9 bases outside the gene matches. Germline V gene data show CDR1 as LNHDA and CDR2 as SQIVND (reference sequence). The CDR3 spans 18 residues.

The J gene is TRBJ2-1, the V gene TRBV6-5; 7 bases fit TRBD1. Germline V gene data show CDR1 as MNHEY and CDR2 as SVGAGI. The V gene end was trimmed by 0 bases and the J gene end by 8 bases; junction bases not matched to a gene: 7. This CDR3 region has 15 residues. As DNA, the CDR3 is TGTGCCAGCAGTTACTCAGTGCGAGGGGGCCATGAGCAGTTCTTC. It translates to CASSYSVRGGHEQFF.

J is TRBJ2-4 and V is TRBV4-1; TRBD1 might be the D (6 bases). Germline V gives CDR1 MGHRA, CDR2 YSYEKL. The CDR3 has 15 residues. Trimming removed 4 bases from V and 6 bases from J, with 16 bases in between. The CDR3 DNA reads as TGCGCCAGCAGCCCCGAGACAGGTTCCTTAAACATTCAGTACTTC. Translated: CASSPETGSLNIQYF.